This T cell receptor (beta chain) was sequenced for a study of regulatory T cells in long-lasting Graves disease. Study-level background: Patients met the persistent Graves' disease definition after over 5 years of antithyroid drugs with positive TSH receptor antibodies.

Stated time point: persistent/refractory GD, antithyroid drugs over 5 years with positive TRAb. PBMCs were the source of the RNA used for TCR sequencing. Study-level results: There was favoring of TRBV28, TRBJ1-2 and TRBJ2-5 in persistent disease.

Trimming took 3 bases from V and 4 from J; bases not matched to a gene: 5. The CDR3 contains 13 residues. Germline lookup yields CDR1 DFQATT and CDR2 SNEGSKA (reference sequence). This clonotype was counted only a few times. Its antigen is not known. HTBI primers from iRepertoire and Arm-PCR of CDR3 regions yielded the TCR beta libraries. Via MiXCR, TCRdb re-called the multiplex PCR reads, giving one row per CDR3 protein. The sample has fewer than 450,000 distinct CDR3 sequences; about a fifth are singletons. The sequence derives from a female donor with Graves disease. The sample in question was peripheral blood mononuclear cells (PBMCs), obtained when the disease was refractory, from a patient treated with antithyroid drugs. The chain is built from TRBV20-1 and TRBJ2-7, with 8 bases fitting TRBD2. The CDR3 DNA is TGCAGTGCTAGGACGGGAGGGGGGTACGAGCAGTACTTC. The encoded protein is CSARTGGGYEQYF.